This T cell receptor (beta chain) came from a study of tumor-infiltrating lymphocytes in primary liver carcinoma (dated by TCRdb to about 2017). About the study as a whole: Of the five patients (three men and two women, aged 30 to 69 years), four had hepatocellular carcinoma and one had combined HCC and intrahepatic cholangiocarcinoma. The five patients had tumors staged T1-T3 N0M0, with maximum diameters ranging from roughly 4 to 10 cm. Each sample produced roughly 3.65 to 8 million productive TCRbeta reads, and read depth showed no significant difference between tissue types. For each liver tumor, the study sampled five regions along with adjacent normal tissue and blood, and applied TCRbeta repertoire sequencing, expression microarrays and whole-exome sequencing. TCRbeta repertoire sequencing covered about 35 specimens from 5 patients: 25 tumor regions, 5 adjacent noncancerous liver tissues and 5 peripheral blood samples. To link TCRbeta repertoire diversity with the local molecular phenotype, the approximately 24 tumor region samples were profiled using Agilent mRNA microarrays. Technical replicate repertoires showed high reproducibility, with mean shared-clone rates about 0.86 and correlation coefficients above 0.95. Paper-wide results and their limitations: Just about 7-25% of top clones turned up in all five regions of a tumor, which suggests spatial heterogeneity among tumor-infiltrating T cells. The top 250 clones made up a significantly larger repertoire fraction in tumors than in blood (p = 0.039). Because the samples were bulk and unsorted, CD4+ and CD8+ T cell repertoires could not be compared. Only 4 or 5 patients were included in the study, and the authors note that the findings should be validated in a larger study. Because sequencing covered only the TCR beta chain and unpaired alpha chains were not captured, true repertoire diversity is likely underestimated. Repertoire overlap was higher between tumor regions (mean about 35%) than tumor-adjacent (approximately 17%) or tumor-blood (approximately 14%) pairs, consistent with antigen-driven expansion.

Total RNA and DNA were co-extracted from about 20-30 mg of bulk tissue with the AllPrep DNA/RNA mini kit, without cell sorting. Surgical resection was performed in China between 2015 and 2016 on a handful of patients with histopathologically diagnosed primary liver carcinoma. At the time of sampling, the patients were treatment-naive and had chronic HBV infection. Five spatially separated regions were sampled from each tumor: the superior, inferior, left-lateral and right-lateral poles, plus the tumor centre. Histological examination found more than 75% viable tumor cells in every tumor sample. Pieces of fresh tumor and adjacent tissue were cut in half, with one half kept in RNAlater at -80 degrees C and the other half sent for histology. Trimming accounts for 2 bases at V and 3 bases at J, while the number of junction bases matched to no gene is 4. Reading from cysteine to phenylalanine, the CDR3 counts 16 amino acids. CDR3 DNA only is kept here, 48 bases in frame from base 1. The germline V gene encodes CDR1 MGHRA and CDR2 YSYEKL.

Using a constant-region primer and ProtoScript II reverse transcriptase, TCRbeta-specific cDNA was reverse-transcribed from about 540 ng total RNA. Three nested multiplex PCR rounds, following a slightly modified ARM-PCR procedure, were used to build the TCRbeta libraries. Each of the first two PCR rounds ran for around 11 cycles and used multiplex TRBV1-TRBV30 forward primers together with a Cbeta reverse primer. A final 25-cycle PCR with Deep VentR polymerase added sample barcodes and Illumina adapters. Before sequencing, amplicons of 200-500 bp were gel-purified using a QIAquick gel extraction kit. An Illumina HiSeq 2500 was used to sequence the TCRbeta amplicons, generating 250-bp paired-end reads. Concerning the study's data processing: Trimmomatic v0.33 was used to quality-trim the reads, and FLASH v1.2.11 was used to merge paired reads so that full CDR3 sequences could be recovered. V, D and J germline segments were assigned to the rearranged TCRbeta sequences using MiGEC v1.2.1b. Clonotype statistics, along with Shannon-Wiener diversity indices, were calculated using VDJtools v1.0.0. Except for diversity analysis, only each sample's 250 most abundant clonotypes were used in subsequent analyses to reduce sampling bias. TCRdb took the public reads, trimmed them with fastp at Q25, ran MiXCR for clone calling and kept in-frame beta chains. Every entry covers one CDR3 protein and lists the most common genes and DNA from its rows. These V and J calls are TCRdb output, not the study's own analysis. The sample table holds 90,000 to 140,000 distinct CDR3 sequences, of which roughly 80% were seen once. More than 15% of the sample is in the top ten clones.

Concerning this clonotype: No antigen is known for it. Within one base of it there is no much larger clone, and no base qualities were kept.

This receptor chain uses TRBV4-1 and TRBJ2-1, with 10 middle bases fitting TRBD2. The source is a man aged 35-49 years with primary liver carcinoma and hepatitis B virus infection. Sequences were obtained from liver tumor tissue from sampling region 3. The cell subset or site label for this specimen denotes: tumor region T3, left-lateral pole. The CDR3 protein sequence reads: CASSQLGTSDYNEQFF. The nucleotide sequence is TGCGCCAGCAGCCAACTAGGGACTAGCGACTACAATGAGCAGTTCTTC.